The 8 T cell receptor beta chains listed next were all sequenced from one sample in a study of T-cell memory formation after mild COVID-19. MiXCR was run by TCRdb on the 5' RACE reads, yielding one entry per CDR3 protein. The repertoire includes roughly 300,000 distinct CDR3 sequences, around 8% of them detected once, and 22% sits in the top ten. Specimen: PBMCs or a T cell subset sorted from them (not recorded which). Receptors were obtained from a man younger than 35 who had mild COVID-19 (a few samples of this study predate the infection). Cell type and time point are not known.

At least ten counts were recorded for this clonotype. The genes are TRBV20-1 and TRBJ2-7; D uncertain. Germline loops: CDR1 DFQATT, CDR2 SNEGSKA (reference sequence). The CDR3 is made up of 11 amino acids. The V gene lost 0 bases and the J gene lost 4 bases, with 4 bases spanning the gap. CDR3 in amino acids: CSAREGYEQYF. In nucleotides, the CDR3 is TGCAGTGCTAGAGAGGGATACGAGCAGTACTTC.

There are a few counts of this clonotype. This chain links TRBV6-1 with TRBJ2-7, with TRBD1 matching 11 bases. V was pared by 9 bases and J by 2 bases, with 6 bases of the junction left unmatched. The CDR3 runs to 14 residues. Germline V gene lookup returns CDR1 MNHNS and CDR2 SASEGT. This CDR3 reads CASQGQGETYEQYV. In DNA, the CDR3 is TGTGCCAGTCAGGGACAGGGGGAGACCTACGAGCAGTACGTC.

The chain uses TRBV15 and TRBJ2-3, with a possible D match to TRBD2 (8 bases). Deletions cut 3 bases from V and 9 bases from J, with 25 bases between. This CDR3 region has 17 residues. CDR1 and CDR2 from the germline V gene are LNHNV and YYDKDF (reference sequence). The CDR3 sequence: CATSRSRTGESGGTQYF. The CDR3, as DNA: TGTGCCACCAGCAGGAGTCGGACAGGCGAATCGGGAGGGACGCAGTATTTT.

This clonotype was seen only a few times. The rearrangement joins TRBV5-1 to TRBJ1-2; D remains unclear. There are 15 residues in the CDR3. V was clipped by 0 bases and J by 0 bases, with 9 bases between them. The germline V gene encodes CDR1 SGHRS and CDR2 YFSETQ. The CDR3 here is CASSLGSAANYGYTF. In DNA form, the CDR3 reads TGCGCCAGCAGCTTGGGGTCTGCGGCTAACTATGGCTACACCTTC.

This clonotype was picked up a small number of times. The chain combines TRBV5-1 with TRBJ2-1; 11 bases line up with TRBD1. Germline values: CDR1 SGHRS, CDR2 YFSETQ. This CDR3 spans 15 amino acids. V shed 4 bases and J 9 bases; nucleotides not matched to a gene: 9. The CDR3 DNA is TGCGCCAGCAGCAACGGACAGGGGGCGCCGGGTGAGCAGTTCTTC. Encoded protein: CASSNGQGAPGEQFF. Filled out from reference TRBV5-1 and TRBJ2-1, the complete variable domain reads KAGVTQTPRYLIKTRGQQVTLSCSPISGHRSVSWYQQTPGQGLQFLFEYFSETQRNKGNFPGRFSGRQFSNSRSEMNVSTLELGDSALYLCASSNGQGAPGEQFFGPGTRLTVL.

This chain uses TRBV20-1 with TRBJ2-1, with TRBD2 matching 9 bases. Per germline, CDR1 DFQATT and CDR2 SNEGSKA (reference sequence). The J segment lost 4 bases and the V segment lost 5 bases, leaving 9 bases of the junction unmatched. The CDR3 contains 15 residues. The CDR3 region is CSAQGRLAGYNEQFF. CDR3 nucleotides: TGCAGTGCTCAGGGCCGGCTAGCGGGGTACAATGAGCAGTTCTTC.

This rearrangement joins TRBV20-1 to TRBJ2-2; 7 bases align to TRBD2. Unmatched junction bases numbered 4, after V lost 3 bases and J lost 3 bases. The germline V gene has CDR1 DFQATT and CDR2 SNEGSKA (reference sequence). The CDR3 loop spans 14 amino acids. The CDR3 sequence is CSARKRGHTGELFF. DNA for the CDR3: TGCAGTGCTAGGAAGCGGGGTCACACCGGGGAGCTGTTTTTT.

In its sample, this clonotype was seen a few times. The CDR3 nucleotides are TGCGCCAGCAGCTTGGATGCTGGGACAGTGAATGAAAAACTGTTTTTT. The encoded protein is CASSLDAGTVNEKLFF. The chain recombines TRBV5-1 with TRBJ1-4, with 7 bases lining up with TRBD1. Germline values: CDR1 SGHRS, CDR2 YFSETQ. The CDR3 has 16 residues. J was trimmed by 5 bases and V by 0 bases; bases with no gene match: 7.